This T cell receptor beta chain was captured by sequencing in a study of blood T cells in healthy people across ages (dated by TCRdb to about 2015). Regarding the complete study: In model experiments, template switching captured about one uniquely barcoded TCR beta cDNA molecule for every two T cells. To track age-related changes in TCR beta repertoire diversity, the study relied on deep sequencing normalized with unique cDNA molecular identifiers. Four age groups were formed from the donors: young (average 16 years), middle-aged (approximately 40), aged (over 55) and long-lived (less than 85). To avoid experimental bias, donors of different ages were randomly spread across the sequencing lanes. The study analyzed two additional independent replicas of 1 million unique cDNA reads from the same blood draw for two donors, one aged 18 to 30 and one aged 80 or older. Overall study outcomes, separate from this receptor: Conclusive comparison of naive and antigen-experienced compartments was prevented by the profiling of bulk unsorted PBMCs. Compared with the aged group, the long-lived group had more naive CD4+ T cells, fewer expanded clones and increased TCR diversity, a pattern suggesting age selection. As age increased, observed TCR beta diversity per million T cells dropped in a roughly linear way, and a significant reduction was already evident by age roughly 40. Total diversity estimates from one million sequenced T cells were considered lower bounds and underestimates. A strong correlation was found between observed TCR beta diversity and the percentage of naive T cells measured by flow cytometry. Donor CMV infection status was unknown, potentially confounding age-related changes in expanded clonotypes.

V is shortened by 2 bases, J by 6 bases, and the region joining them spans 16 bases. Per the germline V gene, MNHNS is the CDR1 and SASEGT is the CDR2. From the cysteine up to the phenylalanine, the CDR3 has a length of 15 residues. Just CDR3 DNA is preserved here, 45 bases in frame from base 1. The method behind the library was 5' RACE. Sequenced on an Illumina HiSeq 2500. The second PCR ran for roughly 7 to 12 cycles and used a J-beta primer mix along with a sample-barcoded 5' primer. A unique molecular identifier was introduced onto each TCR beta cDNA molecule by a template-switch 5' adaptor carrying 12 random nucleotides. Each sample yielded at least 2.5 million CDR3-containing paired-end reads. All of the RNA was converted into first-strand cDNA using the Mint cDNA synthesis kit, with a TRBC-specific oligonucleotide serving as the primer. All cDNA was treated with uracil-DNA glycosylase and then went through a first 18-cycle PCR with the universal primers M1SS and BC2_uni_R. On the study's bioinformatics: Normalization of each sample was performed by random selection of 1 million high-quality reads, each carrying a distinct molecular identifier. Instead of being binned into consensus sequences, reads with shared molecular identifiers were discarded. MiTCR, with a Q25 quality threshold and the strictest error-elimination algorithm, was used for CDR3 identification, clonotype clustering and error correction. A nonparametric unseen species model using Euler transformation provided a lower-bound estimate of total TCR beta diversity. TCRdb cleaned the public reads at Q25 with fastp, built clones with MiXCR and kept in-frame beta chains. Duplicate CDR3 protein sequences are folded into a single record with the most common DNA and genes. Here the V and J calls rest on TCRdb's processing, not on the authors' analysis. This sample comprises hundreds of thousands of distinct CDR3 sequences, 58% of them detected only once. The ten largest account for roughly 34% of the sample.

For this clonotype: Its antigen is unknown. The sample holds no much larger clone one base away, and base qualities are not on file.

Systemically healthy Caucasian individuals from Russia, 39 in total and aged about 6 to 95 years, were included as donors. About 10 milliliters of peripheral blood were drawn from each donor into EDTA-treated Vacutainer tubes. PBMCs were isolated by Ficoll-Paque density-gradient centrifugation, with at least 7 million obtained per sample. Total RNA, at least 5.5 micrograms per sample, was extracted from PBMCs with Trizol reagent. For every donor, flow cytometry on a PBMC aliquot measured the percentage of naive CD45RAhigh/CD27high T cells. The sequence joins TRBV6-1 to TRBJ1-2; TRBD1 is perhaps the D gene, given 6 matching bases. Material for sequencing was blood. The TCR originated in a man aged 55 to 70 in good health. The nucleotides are TGTGCCAGCAGTGAAACCTGGACAGTATGGGATGGCTACACCTTC. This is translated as CASSETWTVWDGYTF.